A selection of T cell receptor beta chains follows, all from one sample in a study of cytomegalovirus exposure and HLA in healthy donors. Data came from immunoSEQ multiplex PCR; TCRdb stores just in-frame clones and leaves some out. The sample shows 95,000 to 150,000 clones, around 80% of them seen only once. Sequencing was performed on PBMCs. The receptors derive from a man between 25 and 39 years old in good health and CMV-seropositive. The CDR3 runs from the conserved cysteine through the conserved F or W. The order of the fields is clone size, J gene, D gene, V gene, CDR3 DNA, CDR3 protein. D genes are given only for firm matches. Clone size is shown for a subset of rows, as once, few, many or a class of expanded clone.

>.|TRBJ1-1|TRBD1|TRBV15
TGTGCCACCAGCAGAGAAGACAGGGTCTCTGAAGCTTTCTTT
CATSREDRVSEAFF
>.|TRBJ2-5|TRBD1|TRBV4-2
TGTGCCAGCAGCCAAGCCGGGACAGGGGTCGAGACCCAGTACTTC
CASSQAGTGVETQYF
>.|TRBJ1-2|.|TRBV4-2
TGTGCCAGCAGCCAAGAGAAGAGTGCTAACTATGGCTACACCTTC
CASSQEKSANYGYTF
>.|TRBJ2-7|TRBD1|TRBV28
TGTGCCAGCAACTACGGGACAGGGGATTACGAGCAGTACTTC
CASNYGTGDYEQYF
>once|TRBJ2-7|.|TRBV2
TGTGCCAGCAAGCAGGGGCGTGGAATGGCTCGTCAGTACTTC
CASKQGRGMARQYF
>few|TRBJ2-2|TRBD1|TRBV18
TGTGCCAGCTCACCACGAATTCCGGGACAGACAACAACTCCCGGGGAGCTGTTTTTT
CASSPRIPGQTTTPGELFF
>.|TRBJ1-5|.|TRBV11-2
TGTGCCAGCAGCTTAGGGGCCCCACGCGGGGTTGCCAATCAGCCCCAGCATTTT
CASSLGAPRGVANQPQHF
>once|TRBJ1-2|.|TRBV7-9
TGTGCCAGCAGCTTAGATCGGGGGGCTACCTATGGCTACACCTTC
CASSLDRGATYGYTF
>.|TRBJ2-5|.|TRBV5-6
TGTGCCAGCAGCGGACCGGGACAACGAGAGACCCAGTACTTC
CASSGPGQRETQYF
>.|TRBJ2-2|.|TRBV5-1
TGCGCCAGCAGCTTTTCGGCACAGGGTTGGAACACCGGGGAGCTGTTTTTT
CASSFSAQGWNTGELFF
>few|TRBJ1-2|.|TRBV27
TGTGCCAGCAGGCCTACACGACAGACTTATAACTATGGCTACACCTTC
CASRPTRQTYNYGYTF
>few|TRBJ2-3|TRBD2|TRBV2
TGTGCCAGCGACCGCGGGAGGGTCACAGATACGCAGTATTTT
CASDRGRVTDTQYF
>.|TRBJ2-5|.|TRBV7-9
TGTGCCAGCAATCCGAGGGGGTGGGAGACCCAGTACTTC
CASNPRGWETQYF
>.|TRBJ2-7|.|TRBV5-1
TGCGCCAGCAGCTTGGGCGGCGGGTTCTACGAGCAGTACTTC
CASSLGGGFYEQYF
>.|TRBJ1-2|.|TRBV10-3
TGTGCCATCAGTGATGGCGGATTACGCTATGGCTACACCTTC
CAISDGGLRYGYTF
>.|TRBJ1-1|TRBD1|TRBV2
TGTGCCACCCGGGACAGCACTGAAGCTTTCTTT
CATRDSTEAFF
>.|TRBJ2-1|TRBD2|TRBV6-5
TGTGCCAGCAGTTATACCGGGAGGGGTAGTGAGCAGTTCTTC
CASSYTGRGSEQFF
>.|TRBJ2-5|TRBD2|TRBV9
TGTGCCAGCAGCGTAGGGCTAGCGGCCCCCGAGGCCCAGTACTTC
CASSVGLAAPEAQYF
>.|TRBJ2-7|TRBD1|TRBV9
TGTGCCAGCAGCAGTAGAGGGGACAGGTACAACGAGCAGTACTTC
CASSSRGDRYNEQYF
>.|TRBJ1-2|.|TRBV6-5
TGTGCCAGCAGCTTACAGGGAGTCACTAACTATGGCTACACCTTC
CASSLQGVTNYGYTF
>.|TRBJ2-3|TRBD2|TRBV7-2
TGTGCCAGCAGCTTAGTCTGGCGGGAGTCGGGGGATACGCAGTATTTT
CASSLVWRESGDTQYF
>.|TRBJ2-7|.|TRBV18
TGTGCCAGCTCACTAGGGAGCTCCTACGAGCAGTACTTC
CASSLGSSYEQYF
>.|TRBJ2-5|TRBD1|TRBV11-2
TGTGCCAGCAGCTTATCAAGGGGGCTCCCCCTGGAGACCCAGTACTTC
CASSLSRGLPLETQYF
>once|TRBJ1-3|.|TRBV13
TGTGCCAGCAGCTTACGACAGTACTCTGGAAACACCATATATTTT
CASSLRQYSGNTIYF
>.|TRBJ2-2|TRBD1|TRBV6-5
TGTGCCAGCAGTTTCACAGGGGCCGGGGAGCTGTTTTTT
CASSFTGAGELFF